The 22 T cell receptor beta chains listed next were all sequenced from one sample in a study of CD8 T cells in Susac syndrome. An amount of RNA that ranged from roughly 0.45 to 1 ug was reverse transcribed with random hexamers. From the immunoSEQ multiplex PCR reads, TCRdb called clonotypes with MiXCR, one entry per CDR3 protein. The table has some 450,000 distinct CDR3 sequences, more than 70% seen once; the top ten hold 0.09% to 0.15%. The sample was CD8+ T cells from PBMCs. These receptor sequences come from a human donor with multiple sclerosis.

This sequence joins TRBV5-1 and TRBJ2-1, with 9 bases identical to TRBD2. This CDR3 is built from 15 residues. V lost 1 base and J lost 9; bases outside the gene matches: 8. The germline V gene has CDR1 SGHRS and CDR2 YFSETQ. Here the CDR3 reads CASSLSGGGAGEQFF. The CDR3 DNA follows: TGCGCCAGCAGCTTGTCTGGCGGGGGGGCGGGTGAGCAGTTCTTC. The variable domain in full, with the rest retrieved from reference TRBV5-1 and TRBJ2-1, is KAGVTQTPRYLIKTRGQQVTLSCSPISGHRSVSWYQQTPGQGLQFLFEYFSETQRNKGNFPGRFSGRQFSNSRSEMNVSTLELGDSALYLCASSLSGGGAGEQFFGPGTRLTVL.

The chain joins TRBV10-3 to TRBJ1-2, with D maybe TRBD1 (5 bases). From germline, CDR1 is ENHRY and CDR2 SYGVKD. With 2 bases removed from V and 2 bases from J, the gap between germline ends came to 15 bases. The CDR3 totals 16 residues. Here the CDR3 reads CAISEGSGRPNYGYTF. CDR3 in DNA: TGTGCCATCAGTGAGGGGTCGGGACGCCCGAACTATGGCTACACCTTC.

V and J are TRBV7-2 and TRBJ2-5; a possible D gene is TRBD1 (6 bases). Germline V gene lookup returns CDR1 SGHTA and CDR2 FQGNSA. Between the trimmed V and J ends, which lost 5 bases and 1 base, there was a span of 14 bases. This CDR3 has 15 residues. This chain's CDR3 is CASSLIAGVQETQYF. CDR3 in DNA: TGTGCCAGCAGCCTGATAGCAGGGGTCCAAGAGACCCAGTACTTC.

CDR3 nucleotide sequence: TGTGCCAGCAGTTTAGGGCAGGGGCTGTCTTCCGGAAACACCATATATTTT. Encoded protein: CASSLGQGLSSGNTIYF. J is TRBJ1-3 and V is TRBV28; a possible D gene is TRBD1 (6 bases). The CDR3 sequence is 17 residues long. From germline, CDR1 is MDHEN and CDR2 SYDVKM. The V and J ends lost 2 bases and 4 bases respectively, with 18 bases between them.

The chain couples TRBV3-1 to TRBJ1-4; D is unresolved. The length of the CDR3 is 17 residues. Germline CDR1 reads LGHDT; CDR2 reads YNNKEL (reference sequence). The germline V and J ends were trimmed by 2 bases and 7 bases, with 20 bases remaining between them. CDR3 nucleotide sequence: TGTGCCAGCAGCCAACAGCTTTCCGGGCCACGGGGTGAAAAACTGTTTTTT. Translated, it gives CASSQQLSGPRGEKLFF.

The chain recombines TRBV6-1 with TRBJ2-3, with 8 bases fitting TRBD2. V dropped 8 bases and J dropped 2; count of bases not matched to a gene: 9. The CDR3 sequence is 15 residues long. The germline V gene encodes CDR1 MNHNS and CDR2 SASEGT. The CDR3 nucleotides are TGTGCCAGCTTCTATACTAGCGGCAACACAGATACGCAGTATTTT. Amino acids: CASFYTSGNTDTQYF.

This chain joins TRBV7-8 and TRBJ1-4, with 10 bases aligning to TRBD1. Per germline, CDR1 SGHVS and CDR2 FQNEAQ. Trimming cost V 3 bases and J 11 bases; bases outside gene matches: 9. The CDR3 totals 15 residues. CDR3 residues: CASSFQTGGELKLFF. The DNA of the CDR3 is TGTGCCAGCAGCTTCCAGACAGGGGGCGAATTGAAACTGTTTTTT.

V gene TRBV27 combines with J gene TRBJ1-2; tentatively, D is TRBD1 (5 bases). The CDR3 consists of 14 residues. Between the trimmed V and J ends, which lost 5 bases and 4 bases, there was a span of 14 bases. The germline gives CDR1 MNHEY, CDR2 SMNVEV (reference sequence). For the CDR3, the DNA is TGTGCCAGCAGTCCTAATGGGGGGGGCTATGGCTACACCTTC. Residues: CASSPNGGGYGYTF.

The V call is TRBV5-8, the J call TRBJ2-7; a weak D match, TRBD2 (5 bases). Trimming took off 2 bases at V and 6 bases at J, with 12 bases between the two ends. Germline V gene data show CDR1 as SGHTS and CDR2 as YDEGEE. This CDR3 contains 13 residues. The CDR3 sequence is CASSLPPEGEQYF. The CDR3 nucleotides read TGTGCCAGCAGCTTACCCCCCGAGGGCGAGCAGTACTTC.

V and J are TRBV5-1 and TRBJ2-5; no clear D gene. Trimming took off 3 bases at V and 4 bases at J, with 16 bases between the two ends. The CDR3 loop spans 15 amino acids. In germline, CDR1 is SGHRS, CDR2 YFSETQ. CDR3 DNA sequence: TGCGCCAGCAGCTCAGGAGATGGACGGGTAGAGACCCAGTACTTC. Translated: CASSSGDGRVETQYF. Together with reference TRBV5-1 and TRBJ2-5, the CDR3 gives the full variable domain: KAGVTQTPRYLIKTRGQQVTLSCSPISGHRSVSWYQQTPGQGLQFLFEYFSETQRNKGNFPGRFSGRQFSNSRSEMNVSTLELGDSALYLCASSSGDGRVETQYFGPGTRLLVL.

The chain uses TRBV14 and TRBJ1-3, with D perhaps TRBD1 (5 bases). V was pared by 3 bases and J by 3 bases, with 9 bases between. CDR3 length: 14 residues. The germline V gene encodes CDR1 SGHDN and CDR2 FVKESK. For the CDR3, the DNA is TGTGCCAGCAGCCACCGGGGGATTGGAAACACCATATATTTT. This encodes CASSHRGIGNTIYF. Based on the CDR3 plus reference TRBV14 and TRBJ1-3, the full variable domain is EAGVTQFPSHSVIEKGQTVTLRCDPISGHDNLYWYRRVMGKEIKFLLHFVKESKQDESGMPNNRFLAERTGGTYSTLKVQPAELEDSGVYFCASSHRGIGNTIYFGEGSWLTVV.

The chain joins TRBV2 to TRBJ2-5; D is perhaps TRBD1 or TRBD2 (5 bases each). The V gene's germline CDR1 is SNHLY and CDR2 FYNNEI. V lost 8 bases and J 4 bases, leaving 14 bases between the germline ends. The CDR3 totals 13 residues. Written as DNA, the CDR3 is TGTGCCAGCCCGGGACCGACGGGAGAGACCCAGTACTTC. Translating it yields CASPGPTGETQYF.

V is TRBV13 and J is TRBJ2-1; a possible D gene is TRBD1 (5 bases). Per germline, CDR1 PRHDT and CDR2 FYEKMQ (reference sequence). The CDR3 runs to 16 residues. Trimming shortened V by 4 bases and J by 10 bases, and 23 bases separated the two germline ends. CDR3 protein: CASSSLLTTQGEEQFF. DNA for the CDR3: TGTGCCAGCAGCTCATTACTTACTACTCAGGGCGAGGAGCAGTTCTTC.

J is TRBJ2-3 and V is TRBV7-9; unclear D gene. Per germline, CDR1 SEHNR and CDR2 FQNEAQ (reference sequence). V lost 4 bases and J 14 bases, leaving 19 bases between the germline ends. The CDR3 runs 13 residues. The CDR3 DNA reads as TGTGCCAGCAGCTCTGGTAACACGGAGTCTTTGTATTTT. Amino acids: CASSSGNTESLYF.

The chain uses TRBV6-6 and TRBJ2-7; no definite D call. The germline gives CDR1 MNHNY, CDR2 SVGAGI (reference sequence). V dropped 0 bases and J dropped 5 bases, with 11 bases sitting between them. The CDR3 consists of 14 residues. The CDR3 is CASSYSGWSHEQYF. The CDR3 DNA follows: TGTGCCAGCAGTTACTCGGGATGGAGCCACGAGCAGTACTTC.

The chain joins TRBV4-1 to TRBJ2-2, with TRBD2 as a possible D gene (6 bases). With 0 bases removed from V and 4 bases from J, the gap between germline ends came to 9 bases. The CDR3 extends over 15 amino acids. Looked up from germline, CDR1 is MGHRA and CDR2 is YSYEKL. Here the CDR3 DNA reads TGCGCCAGCAGCCAAGACCCGGGGGTCACCGGGGAGCTGTTTTTT. This codes for CASSQDPGVTGELFF.

V and J are TRBV29-1 and TRBJ1-1, with D perhaps matching TRBD1 (6 bases). V was trimmed by 4 bases and J by 1 base, leaving 13 bases between them. This CDR3 has 14 amino acids. CDR1 and CDR2 (germline): SQVTM, ANQGSEA. CDR3 residues: CSVVQGLENTEAFF. CDR3 DNA sequence: TGCAGCGTTGTACAGGGCTTAGAGAACACTGAAGCTTTCTTT. Looking up the rest from reference TRBV29-1 and TRBJ1-1 gives the full variable domain: SAVISQKPSRDICQRGTSLTIQCQVDSQVTMMFWYRQQPGQSLTLIATANQGSEATYESGFVIDKFPISRPNLTFSTLTVSNMSPEDSSIYLCSVVQGLENTEAFFGQGTRLTVV.

In this sample, this clonotype turned up once. The chain joins TRBV5-1 to TRBJ1-1, with D perhaps matching TRBD1 (6 bases). The CDR3 covers 14 residues. V lost 6 bases and J lost 3, with 15 bases in between. Germline V lookup: CDR1 SGHRS, CDR2 YFSETQ. CDR3: CASNPGEGDTEAFF. CDR3 coding DNA: TGCGCCAGCAACCCAGGGGAGGGTGACACTGAAGCTTTCTTT.

The chain combines TRBV15 with TRBJ2-2; D is perhaps TRBD1 (5 bases). Germline values: CDR1 LNHNV, CDR2 YYDKDF (reference sequence). The germline V and J ends were trimmed by 3 bases and 6 bases, with 14 bases remaining between them. The CDR3 is 15 amino acids. The CDR3 is CATSSKTQGPGELFF. CDR3 in DNA: TGTGCCACCAGCAGCAAGACGCAGGGTCCCGGGGAGCTGTTTTTT. Based on the CDR3 plus reference TRBV15 and TRBJ2-2, the full variable domain is DAMVIQNPRYQVTQFGKPVTLSCSQTLNHNVMYWYQQKSSQAPKLLFHYYDKDFNNEADTPDNFQSRRPNTSFCFLDIRSPGLGDTAMYLCATSSKTQGPGELFFGEGSRLTVL.

The rearrangement uses TRBV20-1 and TRBJ1-2; TRBD1 matches 8 bases. Per germline, CDR1 DFQATT and CDR2 SNEGSKA (reference sequence). CDR3 length: 16 amino acids. With 2 bases clipped from V and 3 bases from J, the junction kept 11 bases outside the gene matches. The CDR3 loop reads CSARRATGADYYGYTF. The CDR3 DNA reads TGCAGTGCTAGACGAGCGACAGGGGCTGACTACTATGGCTACACCTTC.

This clonotype showed up just a few times. The chain carries TRBV12-3 or TRBV12-4 and TRBJ1-2; possible D gene TRBD1, 6 bases. V shed 0 bases and J shed 3 bases, with 11 bases lying between them. The CDR3 sequence is 15 residues long. CDR3 loop: CASSLAQGPYYGYTF. CDR3 nucleotides: TGTGCCAGCAGTTTAGCGCAGGGGCCGTACTATGGCTACACCTTC.

The chain links TRBV4-1 to TRBJ2-3; D is ambiguous. There are 14 residues in the CDR3. CDR1 and CDR2 (germline): MGHRA, YSYEKL. Trimming removed 1 base from V and 4 bases from J, with 9 bases in between. The CDR3 sequence is CASSQVRVADTQYF. The CDR3 DNA reads TGCGCCAGCAGCCAAGTTAGGGTAGCAGATACGCAGTATTTT.